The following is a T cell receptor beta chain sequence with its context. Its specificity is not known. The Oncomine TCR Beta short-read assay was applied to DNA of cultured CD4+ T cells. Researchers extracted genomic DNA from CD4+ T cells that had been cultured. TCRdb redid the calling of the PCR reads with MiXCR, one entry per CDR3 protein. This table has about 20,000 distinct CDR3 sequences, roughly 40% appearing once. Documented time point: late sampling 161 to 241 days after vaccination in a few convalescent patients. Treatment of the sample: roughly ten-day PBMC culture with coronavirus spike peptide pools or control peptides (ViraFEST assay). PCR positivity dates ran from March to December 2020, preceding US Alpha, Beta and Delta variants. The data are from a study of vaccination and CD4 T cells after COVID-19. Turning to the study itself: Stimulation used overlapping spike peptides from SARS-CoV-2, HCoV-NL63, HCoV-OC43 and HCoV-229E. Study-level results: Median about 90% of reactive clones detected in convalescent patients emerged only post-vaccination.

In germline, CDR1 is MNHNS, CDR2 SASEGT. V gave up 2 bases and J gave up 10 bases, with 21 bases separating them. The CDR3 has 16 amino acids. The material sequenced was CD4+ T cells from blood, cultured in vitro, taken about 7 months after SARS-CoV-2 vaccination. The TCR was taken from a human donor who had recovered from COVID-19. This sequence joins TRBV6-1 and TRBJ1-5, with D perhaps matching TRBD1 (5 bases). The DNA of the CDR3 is TGTGCCAGCAGTGAATCTCCCCGGGACCGGGCTTTTCCCCAGCATTTT. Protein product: CASSESPRDRAFPQHF.